This T cell receptor (beta chain) was profiled in a study of shared clonotypes between healthy human individuals. The CDR3 has 13 amino acids. Deletions cut 3 bases from V and 1 base from J, with 6 bases between. The V gene's germline CDR1 is MNHEY and CDR2 SMNVEV (reference sequence). Across several immunoSEQ plates, the genomic DNA of each subset was split evenly. Sorted-subset replicate PCRs used around 200 ng of genomic DNA. This amount corresponded to approximately 30,000 T cell genomes. The table came from immunoSEQ multiplex PCR; TCRdb's copy has only in-frame clones and leaves some out. This sample has about 680,000 clones, with around 74% found just once. Note on this clone: The sample holds other DNA sequences that translate to the same CDR3.

Source material: memory CD4+ T cells sorted from blood. Subset here: CD45RA-negative fraction. V is TRBV27 and J is TRBJ1-1, with D unresolved. This sequence was found in a woman aged 30 to 39 in good health. The CDR3 here is CASSLQSNTEAFF. The CDR3 nucleotides read TGTGCCAGCAGTTTGCAGTCGAACACTGAAGCTTTCTTT.